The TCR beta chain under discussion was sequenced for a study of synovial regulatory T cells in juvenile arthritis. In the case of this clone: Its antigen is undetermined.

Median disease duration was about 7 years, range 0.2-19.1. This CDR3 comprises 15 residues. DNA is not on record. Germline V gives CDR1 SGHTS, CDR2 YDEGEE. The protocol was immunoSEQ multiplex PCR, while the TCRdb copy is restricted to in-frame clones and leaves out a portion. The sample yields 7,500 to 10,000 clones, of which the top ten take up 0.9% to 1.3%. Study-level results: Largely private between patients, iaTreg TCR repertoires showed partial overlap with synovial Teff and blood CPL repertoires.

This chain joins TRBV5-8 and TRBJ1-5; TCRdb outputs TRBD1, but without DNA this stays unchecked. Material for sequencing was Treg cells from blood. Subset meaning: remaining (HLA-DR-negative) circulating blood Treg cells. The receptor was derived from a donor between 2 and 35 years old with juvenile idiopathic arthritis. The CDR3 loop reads CASRPRTGHNQPQHF.